This TCR beta chain derives from a study of response to subunit inactivated influenza vaccine (dated by TCRdb to 2016 to 2018). Study-wide context: Deep quantitative profiling of the T cell receptor repertoire was used in the study to follow responses to a trivalent subunit inactivated influenza vaccine. Study-level results and caveats: It was suggested by the authors that each seasonal influenza vaccination may recruit only a limited number of new T cells.

CDR1 MNHNS and CDR2 SASEGT were looked up in the germline V gene. The junction shows trimming of 6 bases on V and 2 bases on J, and the gene matches do not reach 8 bases of it. The CDR3, cysteine through phenylalanine, is 15 amino acids long. Only CDR3 DNA remains: 45 bases, in frame from the first base. This clonotype was detected only a few times. Its specific antigen is unknown. The input lacks base qualities; no much larger clone sits a single base away. The library was built by means of RT-PCR. The sequencer listed for this sample is Illumina HiSeq 2500. TCRdb reprocessing: public reads trimmed at Q25 with fastp, clones called with MiXCR, in-frame beta chains kept. Entries are consolidated by CDR3 protein sequence, retaining the most common genes and DNA. Here the sample has over 150,000 distinct CDR3 sequences; 13% to 15% occur a single time. In total, the top ten clones hold approximately 27% of the sample.

This sequence uses TRBV6-1 and TRBJ2-7; the junction holds 9 bases that match TRBD2. The receptor comes from a man between 50 and 59 years old who received an inactivated influenza vaccine. Donor details come from another sample of the same person, matched by shared clones. The sequenced sample was CD8+ T cells sorted from PBMCs, obtained 5 days after vaccination. In nucleotides, the sequence is TGTGCCAGCAGCCGATCTAGCGGGATTCCCTACGAGCAGTACTTC. Its amino acids are CASSRSSGIPYEQYF.